This is a list of T cell receptor beta chains from one sample in a study of T cell responses to AZD1222 COVID-19 vaccine. Repertoires were generated with immunoSEQ multiplex PCR, while TCRdb's copy carries only in-frame clones and drops some. Of over 130,000 clones in the sample, over 75% are singletons; the top ten hold around 3.1%. The specimen comprised peripheral blood, sampled 28 days after the second AZD1222 dose. The receptors here all came from an adult who received the AZD1222 COVID-19 vaccine. Both conserved end residues are part of each CDR3. D genes are given only for firm matches. Clone size is given for some rows only: seen once, a few or many times, or a class if the clone is expanded.

abundance: NA
len: 14
v_gene: TRBV10-3
d_gene: TRBD1
j_gene: TRBJ2-5
CDR3aa: CAIKGQGAEETQYF
CDR3nt: TGTGCCATCAAAGGACAGGGGGCAGAAGAGACCCAGTACTTC

abundance: NA
len: 15
v_gene: TRBV6-4
d_gene: NA
j_gene: TRBJ2-2
CDR3aa: CASSEGVANAGELFF
CDR3nt: TGTGCCAGCAGTGAGGGAGTAGCAAACGCCGGGGAGCTGTTTTTT

abundance: NA
len: 17
v_gene: TRBV27
d_gene: TRBD1
j_gene: TRBJ1-5
CDR3aa: CASSLSGDSSSNQPQHF
CDR3nt: TGTGCCAGCAGTTTATCGGGGGACAGTAGTAGCAATCAGCCCCAGCATTTT

abundance: NA
len: 17
v_gene: TRBV19
d_gene: TRBD1
j_gene: TRBJ1-1
CDR3aa: CASSGGTGNGRGTEAFF
CDR3nt: TGTGCCAGTAGTGGGGGGACAGGCAACGGTCGTGGCACTGAAGCTTTCTTT

abundance: NA
len: 14
v_gene: TRBV6-6
d_gene: TRBD1
j_gene: TRBJ1-2
CDR3aa: CASSSQTGNYGYTF
CDR3nt: TGTGCCAGCAGCTCCCAGACAGGGAACTATGGCTACACCTTC

abundance: NA
len: 14
v_gene: TRBV7-9
d_gene: NA
j_gene: TRBJ1-2
CDR3aa: CASTKLYSWGGYTF
CDR3nt: TGTGCCAGCACCAAATTGTACTCCTGGGGAGGCTACACCTTC

abundance: NA
len: 14
v_gene: TRBV3-1/TRBV3-2
d_gene: TRBD1
j_gene: TRBJ1-6
CDR3aa: CASSPLDRQSPLHF
CDR3nt: TGTGCCAGCAGCCCATTGGACAGGCAGTCACCCCTCCACTTT

abundance: NA
len: 14
v_gene: TRBV5-6
d_gene: NA
j_gene: TRBJ1-2
CDR3aa: CASSLSSGVSGYTF
CDR3nt: TGTGCCAGCAGCCTATCATCGGGGGTCTCTGGCTACACCTTC

abundance: NA
len: 15
v_gene: TRBV4-1
d_gene: TRBD1
j_gene: TRBJ1-1
CDR3aa: CASSGIRGRLGEAFF
CDR3nt: TGCGCCAGCAGCGGAATAAGGGGGCGCCTCGGTGAAGCTTTCTTT

abundance: NA
len: 13
v_gene: TRBV5-4
d_gene: NA
j_gene: TRBJ1-2
CDR3aa: CASSLAEVGGYTF
CDR3nt: TGTGCCAGCAGCTTGGCGGAGGTCGGCGGCTACACCTTC

abundance: NA
len: 13
v_gene: TRBV6-5
d_gene: TRBD2
j_gene: TRBJ2-7
CDR3aa: CASSYGTSGPWYF
CDR3nt: TGTGCCAGCAGTTACGGGACTAGCGGGCCCTGGTACTTC

abundance: NA
len: 15
v_gene: TRBV5-1
d_gene: TRBD2
j_gene: TRBJ2-1
CDR3aa: CASSPGTSGNNEQFF
CDR3nt: TGCGCCAGCAGCCCCGGGACTAGCGGTAACAATGAGCAGTTCTTC

abundance: once
len: 15
v_gene: TRBV6-6
d_gene: NA
j_gene: TRBJ1-5
CDR3aa: CASSRDSNSNQPQHF
CDR3nt: TGTGCCAGCAGTCGCGACAGCAATAGCAATCAGCCCCAGCATTTT

abundance: NA
len: 14
v_gene: TRBV15
d_gene: NA
j_gene: TRBJ2-2
CDR3aa: CATSRGGSIGELFF
CDR3nt: TGTGCCACCAGCAGAGGCGGTTCGATCGGGGAGCTGTTTTTT

abundance: NA
len: 15
v_gene: TRBV6-5
d_gene: TRBD1
j_gene: TRBJ1-2
CDR3aa: CASRPQGVGYYGYTF
CDR3nt: TGTGCCAGCAGGCCACAGGGGGTGGGATACTATGGCTACACCTTC

abundance: NA
len: 18
v_gene: TRBV7-6
d_gene: NA
j_gene: TRBJ2-6
CDR3aa: CASSLGAGPPSGANVLTF
CDR3nt: TGTGCCAGCAGCTTAGGGGCAGGGCCCCCCTCTGGGGCCAACGTCCTGACTTTC

abundance: NA
len: 16
v_gene: TRBV15
d_gene: TRBD2
j_gene: TRBJ2-7
CDR3aa: CATSRSYSGDGYEQYF
CDR3nt: TGTGCCACCAGCAGGTCTTATAGCGGGGATGGGTACGAGCAGTACTTC

abundance: NA
len: 15
v_gene: TRBV6-1
d_gene: NA
j_gene: TRBJ1-4
CDR3aa: CASSERGPAYEKLFF
CDR3nt: TGTGCCAGCAGTGAGAGAGGACCGGCCTATGAAAAACTGTTTTTT

abundance: once
len: 15
v_gene: TRBV3-1/TRBV3-2
d_gene: NA
j_gene: TRBJ2-5
CDR3aa: CASSPRDGHQETQYF
CDR3nt: TGTGCCAGCAGCCCGCGGGACGGCCACCAAGAGACCCAGTACTTC

abundance: NA
len: 14
v_gene: TRBV4-2
d_gene: NA
j_gene: TRBJ1-1
CDR3aa: CASSQEAGDFRAFF
CDR3nt: TGTGCCAGCAGCCAAGAGGCAGGGGACTTTCGAGCTTTCTTT

abundance: NA
len: 15
v_gene: TRBV7-2
d_gene: TRBD2
j_gene: TRBJ2-7
CDR3aa: CASSLVGREGYEQYF
CDR3nt: TGTGCCAGCAGCTTAGTGGGGCGGGAGGGCTACGAGCAGTACTTC

abundance: NA
len: 13
v_gene: TRBV19
d_gene: NA
j_gene: TRBJ2-1
CDR3aa: CASTRGLHNEQFF
CDR3nt: TGTGCCAGTACCCGGGGACTGCACAATGAGCAGTTCTTC

abundance: few
len: 14
v_gene: TRBV11-3
d_gene: TRBD2
j_gene: TRBJ2-1
CDR3aa: CASSGTSGIGEQFF
CDR3nt: TGTGCCAGCAGCGGAACTAGCGGGATCGGTGAGCAGTTCTTC

abundance: NA
len: 16
v_gene: TRBV5-1
d_gene: TRBD2
j_gene: TRBJ2-1
CDR3aa: CASSWGLAGEGNEQFF
CDR3nt: TGCGCCAGCAGCTGGGGACTAGCGGGAGAAGGAAATGAGCAGTTCTTC

abundance: NA
len: 18
v_gene: TRBV3-1/TRBV3-2
d_gene: TRBD2
j_gene: TRBJ2-1
CDR3aa: CASSPYLAGTGSYNEQFF
CDR3nt: TGTGCCAGCAGCCCGTATCTAGCGGGAACGGGCTCCTACAATGAGCAGTTCTTC

abundance: NA
len: 15
v_gene: TRBV5-1
d_gene: TRBD2
j_gene: TRBJ2-5
CDR3aa: CASSPTSGRTETQYF
CDR3nt: TGCGCCAGCAGCCCGACTAGCGGGAGAACTGAGACCCAGTACTTC

abundance: NA
len: 15
v_gene: TRBV25-1
d_gene: TRBD1
j_gene: TRBJ1-2
CDR3aa: CATYQGQGLVYGYTF
CDR3nt: TGTGCCACCTACCAGGGACAGGGGCTCGTCTATGGCTACACCTTC

abundance: NA
len: 14
v_gene: TRBV2
d_gene: TRBD2
j_gene: TRBJ2-1
CDR3aa: CASSVGLAYNEQFF
CDR3nt: TGTGCCAGCAGTGTGGGACTAGCCTACAATGAGCAGTTCTTC

abundance: NA
len: 15
v_gene: TRBV29-1
d_gene: NA
j_gene: TRBJ1-2
CDR3aa: CSVDNPGAKNGGYTF
CDR3nt: TGCAGCGTTGATAATCCGGGGGCGAAGAATGGAGGCTACACCTTC

abundance: NA
len: 12
v_gene: TRBV12-3/TRBV12-4
d_gene: NA
j_gene: TRBJ1-1
CDR3aa: CASSPLGGEAFF
CDR3nt: TGTGCCAGCAGTCCGCTAGGGGGAGAAGCTTTCTTT

abundance: few
len: 12
v_gene: TRBV19
d_gene: NA
j_gene: TRBJ2-7
CDR3aa: CASSWTGGEQYF
CDR3nt: TGTGCCAGTTCGTGGACTGGGGGCGAGCAGTACTTC

abundance: NA
len: 19
v_gene: TRBV3-1/TRBV3-2
d_gene: TRBD1
j_gene: TRBJ1-2
CDR3aa: CASSQEGRWTGGVQNGYTF
CDR3nt: TGTGCCAGCAGCCAAGAGGGTCGTTGGACAGGGGGGGTACAGAATGGCTACACCTTC

abundance: NA
len: 16
v_gene: TRBV11-2
d_gene: TRBD2
j_gene: TRBJ2-1
CDR3aa: CASSLDPGLAGGEQFF
CDR3nt: TGTGCCAGCAGCTTAGATCCGGGACTAGCGGGAGGTGAGCAGTTCTTC

abundance: NA
len: 14
v_gene: TRBV3-1/TRBV3-2
d_gene: NA
j_gene: TRBJ2-7
CDR3aa: CASSARAASYEQYF
CDR3nt: TGTGCCAGCAGCGCACGAGCGGCTTCCTACGAGCAGTACTTC

abundance: few
len: 11
v_gene: TRBV20-1
d_gene: NA
j_gene: TRBJ1-1
CDR3aa: CSADVNTEAFF
CDR3nt: TGCAGTGCGGACGTAAACACTGAAGCTTTCTTT

abundance: NA
len: 16
v_gene: TRBV5-4
d_gene: TRBD1
j_gene: TRBJ2-2
CDR3aa: CASSFRTGGLTGELFF
CDR3nt: TGTGCCAGCAGCTTTAGGACAGGGGGCCTAACCGGGGAGCTGTTTTTT

abundance: NA
len: 16
v_gene: TRBV5-1
d_gene: NA
j_gene: TRBJ2-7
CDR3aa: CASSLDPSVSSYEQYF
CDR3nt: TGCGCCAGCAGCTTGGATCCTAGCGTTAGCTCCTACGAGCAGTACTTC

abundance: NA
len: 15
v_gene: TRBV19
d_gene: TRBD1
j_gene: TRBJ2-1
CDR3aa: CASSLDRGSYNEQFF
CDR3nt: TGTGCCAGTAGTCTCGACAGGGGGTCCTACAATGAGCAGTTCTTC

abundance: NA
len: 15
v_gene: TRBV6-5
d_gene: NA
j_gene: TRBJ1-2
CDR3aa: CASSSTLGGPDGYTF
CDR3nt: TGTGCCAGCAGTTCGACTTTAGGGGGTCCGGATGGCTACACCTTC

abundance: NA
len: 15
v_gene: TRBV10-3
d_gene: NA
j_gene: TRBJ2-5
CDR3aa: CAISESPAWTETQYF
CDR3nt: TGTGCCATCAGTGAGTCACCGGCTTGGACAGAGACCCAGTACTTC

abundance: NA
len: 14
v_gene: TRBV19
d_gene: NA
j_gene: TRBJ1-3
CDR3aa: CASSIGSQGDTIYF
CDR3nt: TGTGCCAGTAGTATTGGGTCTCAGGGAGACACCATATATTTT

abundance: NA
len: 13
v_gene: TRBV5-1
d_gene: TRBD1
j_gene: TRBJ1-2
CDR3aa: CASSFDRDGGYTF
CDR3nt: TGCGCCAGCAGCTTTGACAGGGATGGTGGCTACACCTTC

abundance: NA
len: 12
v_gene: TRBV27
d_gene: NA
j_gene: TRBJ2-1
CDR3aa: CASSQGGSEQFF
CDR3nt: TGTGCCAGCAGTCAGGGGGGGAGTGAGCAGTTCTTC

abundance: NA
len: 13
v_gene: TRBV5-4
d_gene: TRBD1
j_gene: TRBJ1-2
CDR3aa: CASSGDRDYGYTF
CDR3nt: TGTGCCAGCAGCGGAGACAGGGACTATGGCTACACCTTC

abundance: NA
len: 15
v_gene: TRBV15
d_gene: TRBD1
j_gene: TRBJ2-2
CDR3aa: CATSRDREDTGELFF
CDR3nt: TGTGCCACCAGCAGGGACAGGGAGGACACCGGGGAGCTGTTTTTT

abundance: NA
len: 15
v_gene: TRBV4-2
d_gene: NA
j_gene: TRBJ2-3
CDR3aa: CASSQVGRGTDTQYF
CDR3nt: TGTGCCAGCAGCCAAGTTGGGAGGGGGACAGATACGCAGTATTTT